The source of this T cell receptor (beta chain) is a study of blood T cell repertoires in COVID-19. Overall study context: Italy, Spain and the United States were the sources of the convalescent and acute COVID-19 samples. T cells, B-cell-depleted T cells, or PBMCs supplied cDNA or gDNA.

In the authors' methods: Amplification of reference gene primers provided the estimated nucleated cell counts. Profiling relied on immunoSEQ multiplex PCR, and the TCRdb table lists in-frame clones only, not all of them. V, J and clone size are taken as reported in that table, and D and trimming were inferred from the DNA itself. The table lists tens of thousands of clones, about 86% of them singletons. This clone turned up a few times. CDR1 ENHRY and CDR2 SYGVKD come from the germline V gene. The CDR3 has 16 amino acids. V dropped 3 bases and J dropped 3; count of bases not matched to a gene: 7. The receptor was isolated from a human donor in a cohort sampled during active COVID-19. Sample: peripheral blood. V usage is TRBV10-3 and J usage is TRBJ2-2; 7 bases align to TRBD2. The CDR3 spells CAISESPGGYTGELFF. The CDR3 region has the DNA TGTGCCATCAGTGAATCCCCCGGGGGGTACACCGGGGAGCTGTTTTTT.